What follows describes a single T cell receptor beta chain. The antigen this receptor binds is unknown. Base qualities are not provided; no much larger clone lies one nucleotide away. TCRbeta CDR3 regions were amplified from genomic DNA by means of the immunoSEQ Assay, a bias-controlled multiplex PCR. The authors' pipeline ran thus. The number of nucleated cells in each sample was estimated from the amplification of reference gene primers within the assay. To quantify the absolute abundance of each unique TCRbeta CDR3 rearrangement, sequence reads were collapsed and filtered. For each sample, productive Simpson clonality was calculated as the square root of Simpson's diversity index across productive rearrangements. TCRdb mirrors the immuneACCESS table, restricted to in-frame sequences. Some clones are absent from its copies; in checked studies, under half trace to an unresolved V gene, and the reason for the others is unknown. The V and J calls and clone size were taken over from that table, and D and trimming were inferred from the DNA. Recorded for this sample are about 300,000 clones; 70% to 90% of them occurred a single time. About 4.2% of the sample is in the top ten clones.

CDR1 SGHRS and CDR2 YFSETQ were looked up in the germline V gene. V is reduced by 4 bases and J by 0 bases, leaving a spacing of 14 bases between them. Including cysteine and phenylalanine, the CDR3 has 15 amino acids. Only the CDR3 DNA stays, 45 bases, in frame from base 1. Participants in the prospective study were enrolled through a virtual design, were aged about 18 to 89 years, and lived in approximately 24 United States geographic areas. In the prospective study, cohorts were assigned on the basis of participant-reported clinical history obtained from a screening survey and a study questionnaire. ImmuneRACE Cohort 3 recovered participants were defined by two consecutive negative NP/OP PCR tests, healthcare professional clearance, or symptom resolution. In the prospective study, whole blood, serum and a nasopharyngeal or oropharyngeal swab were collected from each participant by mobile phlebotomists. Prospective study participants could optionally give additional blood draws and questionnaires over a roughly 2-month period. Before DNA extraction, prospective study blood samples were shipped either frozen or at room temperature.

The data belong to a study of blood T cell repertoires in COVID-19 (TCRdb year 2020). Some background on the complete study: The collaborator samples originated in the United States, Italy and Spain and spanned the acute and convalescent phases of COVID-19. The dataset comprised deeply sampled blood TCRbeta repertoires from subjects exposed to, actively infected with, or recovered from COVID-19. The samples were drawn from the first 160 participants of the ongoing ImmuneRACE study and from 1,254 subjects provided by 6 global collaborators. The material from the prospective study consisted of cDNA or gDNA derived from T cells, B-cell-depleted T cells, or PBMCs. The repertoires were made available in a free public database intended to serve as a resource for research on the immune response to SARS-CoV-2. Sample metadata almost always included a de-identified subject ID, COVID-19 status, age in years and sex. Where available, HLA class I and class II types were obtained from metadata supplied by the sample provider rather than from assay-based typing.

The study at large found these results: The quantity of clinical and demographic metadata differed by source and by participant and was supplied without curation.

This chain joins TRBV5-1 to TRBJ2-7; the D gene is possibly TRBD2, with 6 bases matching. The receptor comes from a man aged 25 to 45 who had recovered from COVID-19. The sequencing input was PBMCs or T cells enriched from blood (not recorded which). In nucleotide form, the sequence is TGCGCCAGCAGCCCGCCGGACTACTACTCCTACGAGCAGTACTTC. It specifies CASSPPDYYSYEQYF.